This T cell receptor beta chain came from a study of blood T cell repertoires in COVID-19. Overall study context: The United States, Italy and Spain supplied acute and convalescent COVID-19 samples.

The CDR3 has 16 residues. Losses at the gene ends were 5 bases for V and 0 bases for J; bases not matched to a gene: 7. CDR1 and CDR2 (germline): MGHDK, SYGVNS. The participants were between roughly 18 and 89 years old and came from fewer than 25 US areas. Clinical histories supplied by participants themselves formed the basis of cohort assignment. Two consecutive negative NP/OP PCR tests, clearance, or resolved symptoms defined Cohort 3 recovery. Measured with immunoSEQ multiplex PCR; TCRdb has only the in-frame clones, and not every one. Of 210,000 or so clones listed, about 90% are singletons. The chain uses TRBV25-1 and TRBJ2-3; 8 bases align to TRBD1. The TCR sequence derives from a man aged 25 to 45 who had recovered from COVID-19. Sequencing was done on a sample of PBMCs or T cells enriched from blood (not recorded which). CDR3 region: CASSRTGTGSTDTQYF. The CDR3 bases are TGTGCCAGCAGTAGAACCGGGACAGGCAGCACAGATACGCAGTATTTT.